This entry describes one T cell receptor beta chain. Sequencing was performed with immunoSEQ multiplex PCR; in TCRdb, only in-frame clones are kept and a portion is missing. The data show fewer than 500,000 clones, 90% seen once. Germline V gene sequence: CDR1 MNHEY, CDR2 SVGAGI. V lost 7 bases to trimming and J lost 4 bases, with 16 bases between them. This CDR3 is built from 14 residues. The data belong to a study of control samples from healthy donors and cancer patients. The origin of this receptor is a man aged 40-55 years with head and neck cancer. Material for sequencing was PBMCs. The chain combines TRBV6-5 with TRBJ1-2, with no clear D. In DNA, the CDR3 is TGTGCCAGCATCAGTTGGTCAGGACTCTATGGCTACACCTTC. Translated, it gives CASISWSGLYGYTF.